These T cell receptor beta chains were read from a single sample in a study of long-term antiretroviral therapy in people with HIV. Measured with immunoSEQ multiplex PCR; TCRdb has only the in-frame clones, and not every one. The repertoire holds 38,000 or so clones, around 85% seen once, with more than 4.5% in the top ten. The sequencing used unsorted PBMCs, collected 1.5 years after starting antiretroviral therapy. These receptors all stem from a man aged 18 to 29 with HIV. The CDR3 runs from the conserved cysteine through the conserved F or W. Each record gives: J gene, CDR3 length, clone size, V gene, D gene, CDR3 DNA, CDR3 protein. The D gene is left open where the match is weak. The size of a clone is reported for some rows only, either as once, few or many, or as a class for expanded clones.

j_call: TRBJ2-5; cdr3_length: 15; clone_size: .; v_call: TRBV5-4; d_call: TRBD1; cdr3_nt: TGTGCCAGCACTACCCAGGGGGCTGGTGTGGAGACCCAGTACTTC; cdr3_aa: CASTTQGAGVETQYF
j_call: TRBJ2-3; cdr3_length: 14; clone_size: .; v_call: TRBV6-5; d_call: TRBD2; cdr3_nt: TGTGCCAGCAGTCCCTGGCGGGGAGGGGATACGCAGTATTTT; cdr3_aa: CASSPWRGGDTQYF
j_call: TRBJ2-5; cdr3_length: 14; clone_size: .; v_call: TRBV6-6; d_call: .; cdr3_nt: TGTGCCAGCAGTTACAGGGGCGGGGAAGAGACCCAGTACTTC; cdr3_aa: CASSYRGGEETQYF
j_call: TRBJ2-7; cdr3_length: 12; clone_size: .; v_call: TRBV11-2; d_call: .; cdr3_nt: TGTGCCAGCAGCTCTCTGGCGCTCGAGCAGTACTTC; cdr3_aa: CASSSLALEQYF
j_call: TRBJ1-2; cdr3_length: 18; clone_size: .; v_call: TRBV18; d_call: TRBD1; cdr3_nt: TGTGCCAGCTCACCACTTCCCGGACAGGGCAAATATAACTATGGCTACACCTTC; cdr3_aa: CASSPLPGQGKYNYGYTF
j_call: TRBJ2-7; cdr3_length: 13; clone_size: few; v_call: TRBV28; d_call: .; cdr3_nt: TGTGCCAGCAATAGCCAGTGGGTCTACGAGCAGTACTTC; cdr3_aa: CASNSQWVYEQYF
j_call: TRBJ1-5; cdr3_length: 13; clone_size: .; v_call: TRBV6-4; d_call: TRBD1; cdr3_nt: TGTGCCAGCAGTCCCCAGGGGGGTCAGCCCCAGCATTTT; cdr3_aa: CASSPQGGQPQHF
j_call: TRBJ2-3; cdr3_length: 15; clone_size: .; v_call: TRBV28; d_call: .; cdr3_nt: TGTGCCAGCAGTTTTTCCCAGCGGAGGACAGATACGCAGTATTTT; cdr3_aa: CASSFSQRRTDTQYF
j_call: TRBJ2-2; cdr3_length: 15; clone_size: .; v_call: TRBV18; d_call: .; cdr3_nt: TGTGCCAGCGCACCATTGGACCAGCCTCCCGGGGAGCTGTTTTTT; cdr3_aa: CASAPLDQPPGELFF
j_call: TRBJ2-7; cdr3_length: 15; clone_size: few; v_call: TRBV28; d_call: .; cdr3_nt: TGTGCCAGCAGGATATATCTAGGACAGATCTACGAGCAGTACTTC; cdr3_aa: CASRIYLGQIYEQYF
j_call: TRBJ2-1; cdr3_length: 14; clone_size: .; v_call: TRBV5-1; d_call: TRBD1; cdr3_nt: TGCGCCAGCAGCTTGGGAGGGAGGACAGGGGAGCAGTTCTTC; cdr3_aa: CASSLGGRTGEQFF
j_call: TRBJ2-5; cdr3_length: 16; clone_size: .; v_call: TRBV6-6; d_call: .; cdr3_nt: TGTGCCAGCAGTTACTCCCCGGACAAAACGGAGGAGACCCAGTACTTC; cdr3_aa: CASSYSPDKTEETQYF
j_call: TRBJ1-3; cdr3_length: 15; clone_size: .; v_call: TRBV7-2; d_call: .; cdr3_nt: TGTGCCAGCAGGTTAAGGGGGGGCATTGGAAACACCATATATTTT; cdr3_aa: CASRLRGGIGNTIYF
j_call: TRBJ1-2; cdr3_length: 14; clone_size: .; v_call: TRBV29-1; d_call: TRBD1; cdr3_nt: TGCAGCGTCCCCTCGCTGGACAGGGGGGAAGGCTACACCTTC; cdr3_aa: CSVPSLDRGEGYTF
j_call: TRBJ1-1; cdr3_length: 15; clone_size: .; v_call: TRBV27; d_call: TRBD1; cdr3_nt: TGTGCCAGCAGTTTATCGGGGCGGACAGGGACTGAAGCTTTCTTT; cdr3_aa: CASSLSGRTGTEAFF
j_call: TRBJ2-1; cdr3_length: 16; clone_size: .; v_call: TRBV29-1; d_call: .; cdr3_nt: TGCAGCGTTGTCTCCCCCGCTACAAACTCCTACAATGAGCAGTTCTTC; cdr3_aa: CSVVSPATNSYNEQFF
j_call: TRBJ2-2; cdr3_length: 14; clone_size: .; v_call: TRBV7-9; d_call: .; cdr3_nt: TGTGCCAGCAGCTTGACAGGGAACACCGGGGAGCTGTTTTTT; cdr3_aa: CASSLTGNTGELFF
j_call: TRBJ2-7; cdr3_length: 15; clone_size: .; v_call: TRBV11-2; d_call: TRBD2; cdr3_nt: TGTGCCAGCAGCTTCCCACTAGCGGGAGTTCGTGAGCAGTACTTC; cdr3_aa: CASSFPLAGVREQYF
j_call: TRBJ1-5; cdr3_length: 16; clone_size: few; v_call: TRBV5-5; d_call: .; cdr3_nt: TGTGCCAGCTCACCGGGTATGGACGGCTCCAATCAGCCCCAGCATTTT; cdr3_aa: CASSPGMDGSNQPQHF
j_call: TRBJ2-7; cdr3_length: 16; clone_size: .; v_call: TRBV7-6; d_call: .; cdr3_nt: TGTGCCAGCAGCTTACAGTCAGGGGGGAGCTCCTACGAGCAGTACTTC; cdr3_aa: CASSLQSGGSSYEQYF
j_call: TRBJ1-2; cdr3_length: 11; clone_size: .; v_call: TRBV7-8; d_call: .; cdr3_nt: TGTGCCAGCGGCCAGGGCTATGGCTACACCTTC; cdr3_aa: CASGQGYGYTF
j_call: TRBJ2-7; cdr3_length: 15; clone_size: .; v_call: TRBV5-1; d_call: TRBD2; cdr3_nt: TGCGCCAGCAGCTTGACTAGCGGGAGCTCCTACGAGCAGTACTTC; cdr3_aa: CASSLTSGSSYEQYF
j_call: TRBJ2-7; cdr3_length: 13; clone_size: .; v_call: TRBV19; d_call: .; cdr3_nt: TGTGCCAGTAGTACAGGGCCATCCTACGAGCAGTACTTC; cdr3_aa: CASSTGPSYEQYF
j_call: TRBJ1-2; cdr3_length: 13; clone_size: .; v_call: TRBV29-1; d_call: .; cdr3_nt: TGCAGCGTTGAAGTTAGGGGCCCTGGGGGCTACACCTTC; cdr3_aa: CSVEVRGPGGYTF
j_call: TRBJ2-1; cdr3_length: 15; clone_size: .; v_call: TRBV4-1; d_call: TRBD2; cdr3_nt: TGCGCCAGCAGCCAAGAAGGCGGGAGGGCTGATGAGCAGTTCTTC; cdr3_aa: CASSQEGGRADEQFF
j_call: TRBJ1-4; cdr3_length: 13; clone_size: .; v_call: TRBV6-5; d_call: .; cdr3_nt: TGTGCCAGCAGTTACCATGGGGTTGAAAAACTGTTTTTT; cdr3_aa: CASSYHGVEKLFF
j_call: TRBJ1-1; cdr3_length: 15; clone_size: few; v_call: TRBV5-1; d_call: .; cdr3_nt: TGCGCCAGCAGCTTGGGCGGGTTCATGAACACTGAAGCTTTCTTT; cdr3_aa: CASSLGGFMNTEAFF
j_call: TRBJ2-1; cdr3_length: 16; clone_size: once; v_call: TRBV7-9; d_call: TRBD1; cdr3_nt: TGTGCCAGCAGCTTCACAGGACAGGGTACCTACAATGAGCAGTTCTTC; cdr3_aa: CASSFTGQGTYNEQFF
j_call: TRBJ1-1; cdr3_length: 13; clone_size: .; v_call: TRBV29-1; d_call: .; cdr3_nt: TGCAGCGTTGACTCAGGGTCGGCTATTGAAGCTTTCTTT; cdr3_aa: CSVDSGSAIEAFF
j_call: TRBJ2-3; cdr3_length: 15; clone_size: .; v_call: TRBV15; d_call: .; cdr3_nt: TGTGCCACCAGCAGAGAGACAGCTAGCACAGATACGCAGTATTTT; cdr3_aa: CATSRETASTDTQYF
j_call: TRBJ2-1; cdr3_length: 12; clone_size: .; v_call: TRBV5-1; d_call: TRBD1; cdr3_nt: TGCGCCAGCAGCGGGACAGGGGACGAGCAGTTCTTC; cdr3_aa: CASSGTGDEQFF
j_call: TRBJ1-2; cdr3_length: 13; clone_size: .; v_call: TRBV28; d_call: .; cdr3_nt: TGTGCCAGCCTCTCCGGGAGGGTCTATGGCTACACCTTC; cdr3_aa: CASLSGRVYGYTF
j_call: TRBJ2-7; cdr3_length: 12; clone_size: once; v_call: TRBV27; d_call: .; cdr3_nt: TGTGCCAGCAGTTTAGGGGCCTACGAGCAGTACTTC; cdr3_aa: CASSLGAYEQYF
j_call: TRBJ1-4; cdr3_length: 14; clone_size: .; v_call: TRBV6-5; d_call: TRBD1; cdr3_nt: TGTGCCAGCAGACGGACAGGGAACGATGAAAAACTGTTTTTT; cdr3_aa: CASRRTGNDEKLFF
j_call: TRBJ1-1; cdr3_length: 15; clone_size: few; v_call: TRBV6-1; d_call: TRBD1; cdr3_nt: TGTGCCAGCAGTGAAGGGACAGGAGGGAACACTGAAGCTTTCTTT; cdr3_aa: CASSEGTGGNTEAFF
j_call: TRBJ1-1; cdr3_length: 15; clone_size: .; v_call: TRBV10-3; d_call: .; cdr3_nt: TGTGCCATCAGTGAAGGTCTCGGGGTGAACACTGAAGCTTTCTTT; cdr3_aa: CAISEGLGVNTEAFF
j_call: TRBJ2-7; cdr3_length: 16; clone_size: once; v_call: TRBV4-3; d_call: TRBD1; cdr3_nt: TGCGCCAGCAGCCAAGATATTGGGACAGGGAATTACGAGCAGTACTTC; cdr3_aa: CASSQDIGTGNYEQYF
j_call: TRBJ1-2; cdr3_length: 13; clone_size: .; v_call: TRBV30; d_call: .; cdr3_nt: TGTGCCTGGAGAAACAGGGATCGGTGGATCCACACCTTC; cdr3_aa: CAWRNRDRWIHTF
j_call: TRBJ2-7; cdr3_length: 16; clone_size: few; v_call: TRBV28; d_call: TRBD1; cdr3_nt: TGTGCCAGCAGCCTAACCGGGACAGGGGGGCCCTACGAGCAGTACTTC; cdr3_aa: CASSLTGTGGPYEQYF
j_call: TRBJ2-5; cdr3_length: 16; clone_size: .; v_call: TRBV4-3; d_call: TRBD2; cdr3_nt: TGCGCCAGCAGCCAGACTAGCGGGAGGGCCGACGAGACCCAGTACTTC; cdr3_aa: CASSQTSGRADETQYF
j_call: TRBJ2-7; cdr3_length: 13; clone_size: .; v_call: TRBV27; d_call: .; cdr3_nt: TGTGCCAGCAGTTTAACCAGCTCCTACGAGCAGTACTTC; cdr3_aa: CASSLTSSYEQYF
j_call: TRBJ1-4; cdr3_length: 14; clone_size: once; v_call: TRBV19; d_call: .; cdr3_nt: TGTGCCAGTAGTGTTGGGGGTGTCGGTGAAAAACTGTTTTTT; cdr3_aa: CASSVGGVGEKLFF
j_call: TRBJ2-7; cdr3_length: 15; clone_size: .; v_call: TRBV27; d_call: .; cdr3_nt: TGTGCCAGCAGTTTTTATACAGGGTACATCTACGAGCAGTACTTC; cdr3_aa: CASSFYTGYIYEQYF
j_call: TRBJ1-2; cdr3_length: 13; clone_size: .; v_call: TRBV2; d_call: .; cdr3_nt: TGTGCCAGCAGGGGGGACTGGTTGGGCGGCTACACCTTC; cdr3_aa: CASRGDWLGGYTF
j_call: TRBJ1-1; cdr3_length: 17; clone_size: once; v_call: TRBV18; d_call: .; cdr3_nt: TGTGCCAGCTCAGAGATGGCCCTGGGGGGGGCGAATACTGAAGCTTTCTTT; cdr3_aa: CASSEMALGGANTEAFF